Each of the 20 T cell receptor beta chains below was sequenced from the same sample in a study of post-analysis software for immune sequencing data (dated by TCRdb to the mid-2010s). The investigation overall reported the following: Significantly higher frequencies in patients than in controls were found for several TRBV segments, including TRBV5-6, TRBV5-1 and TRBV20-1.

Their cognate antigens are unknown. Receptor amplification or capture employed PCR. Instrument on record: Illumina HiSeq 2500. Unique molecular identifiers were incorporated into TCR beta cDNA libraries to reduce PCR and sequencing biases. The raw public data were reprocessed by TCRdb itself: fastp quality trimming at Q25, MiXCR clonotype calling, in-frame beta chains only. Every distinct CDR3 protein forms one entry, paired with its most common genes and DNA. The sample data list roughly 730,000 distinct CDR3 sequences, and around 27% of these were observed just once. Together, the top ten hold approximately 0.55% of the sample. Sequencing input: blood. These receptors were collected from a girl aged 5-17 years with multiple sclerosis.

This chain joins TRBV6-1 and TRBJ2-5, with D possibly matching TRBD1 (6 bases). The CDR3 is made up of 15 amino acids. V shed 4 bases and J shed 4 bases, with 16 bases lying between them. In germline, CDR1 is MNHNS, CDR2 SASEGT. DNA for the CDR3: TGTGCCAGCAGTGTAGGACAGAGCGATTCAGAGACCCAGTACTTC. Translation gives CASSVGQSDSETQYF.

This clonotype was observed a handful of times. This sequence joins TRBV20-1 and TRBJ1-1; D gene uncertain. CDR1 is DFQATT and CDR2 is SNEGSKA in the germline V gene (reference sequence). CDR3 length: 14 amino acids. Between the trimmed V and J ends, which lost 5 bases and 0 bases, there was a span of 13 bases. The CDR3 nucleotides are TGCAGTGCTGGGTCCCGGGGAATGAACACTGAAGCTTTCTTT. Translated: CSAGSRGMNTEAFF.

This chain connects TRBV12-3 or TRBV12-4 to TRBJ1-3, with 7 bases identical to TRBD1. CDR3 length equals 16 residues. Unmatched junction bases numbered 10, after V lost 6 bases and J lost 2 bases. The CDR3 DNA is TGTGCCAGCAGCCAGAAAAACAGGGGTACTGGAAACACCATATATTTT. Translating gives CASSQKNRGTGNTIYF.

This chain links TRBV4-1 with TRBJ2-1; 10 nucleotides line up with TRBD1. This CDR3 region has 14 residues. The J segment lost 9 bases and the V segment lost 4 bases, leaving 6 bases of the junction unmatched. In germline, CDR1 is MGHRA, CDR2 YSYEKL. The CDR3 nucleotides are TGCGCCAGCAGCCCAGGACAGGGGGTGAGTGAGCAGTTCTTC. Encoded protein: CASSPGQGVSEQFF.

This clonotype was observed a handful of times. The chain carries TRBV2 and TRBJ2-7; the match to TRBD2 covers 13 bases. The CDR3 extends over 15 amino acids. The germline V gene encodes CDR1 SNHLY and CDR2 FYNNEI. The V gene end was trimmed by 6 bases and the J gene end by 2 bases; junction bases not matched to a gene: 4. The CDR3 region has the DNA TGTGCCAGCAGGGAACTAGCGGGAGGGGCCTACGAGCAGTACTTC. It is translated as CASRELAGGAYEQYF.

The chain uses TRBV6-5 and TRBJ2-3; 8 bases match TRBD1. The ends lost 5 bases at V and 12 bases at J; junction bases unmatched: 4. CDR1 is MNHEY, CDR2 SVGAGI, per germline. This CDR3 region has 11 residues. As DNA, the CDR3 is TGTGCCAGCAGTGACGGACAGGGCCAGTATTTT. Protein: CASSDGQGQYF.

V usage is TRBV5-1 and J usage is TRBJ2-5, with TRBD2 matching over 9 bases. Per the germline V gene, CDR1 is SGHRS and CDR2 is YFSETQ. The CDR3 contains 15 residues. V shed 5 bases and J 2 bases; nucleotides not matched to a gene: 7. CDR3 sequence reads: CASSLSGRRQETQYF. The CDR3 DNA is TGCGCCAGCAGTCTTAGCGGGAGACGGCAAGAGACCCAGTACTTC. Combining the CDR3 with reference TRBV5-1 and TRBJ2-5 gives the whole variable domain KAGVTQTPRYLIKTRGQQVTLSCSPISGHRSVSWYQQTPGQGLQFLFEYFSETQRNKGNFPGRFSGRQFSNSRSEMNVSTLELGDSALYLCASSLSGRRQETQYFGPGTRLLVL.

The chain joins TRBV25-1 to TRBJ2-3; TRBD2 might be the D (7 bases). The CDR3 runs to 13 residues. Per the germline V gene, CDR1 is MGHDK and CDR2 is SYGVNS. V lost 3 bases to trimming and J lost 12 bases, with 16 bases between them. CDR3 amino acids: CASSEGGDIPQYF. The CDR3 DNA reads TGTGCCAGCAGTGAGGGGGGGGACATCCCCCAGTATTTT.

Only a few counts were recorded for this clonotype. The chain carries TRBV20-1 and TRBJ2-7; 9 nucleotides line up with TRBD1. The V segment lost 3 bases and the J segment 2 bases; nucleotides outside the gene matches: 2. CDR3 size: 13 residues. Germline CDR1 reads DFQATT; CDR2 reads SNEGSKA (reference sequence). CDR3: CSARRQGAYEQYF. DNA of the CDR3: TGCAGTGCTAGGAGACAGGGGGCCTACGAGCAGTACTTC.

This chain joins TRBV10-3 and TRBJ2-5; the D gene is possibly TRBD2 (6 bases). Germline CDR1 is ENHRY and CDR2 is SYGVKD. This CDR3 contains 16 residues. Trimming removed 4 bases at V and 11 bases at J, with 26 bases between. The CDR3 reads CAISGGRETSEGTQYF. The CDR3 coding sequence is TGTGCCATCAGTGGGGGCAGGGAAACTTCGGAAGGGACTCAGTACTTC.

On this clonotype: A junction boundary mismatches the germline segment, possibly from a read error. The chain uses TRBV19 and TRBJ2-1; D remains ambiguous. The CDR3 runs 14 residues. CDR1 LNHDA and CDR2 SQIVND come from the germline V gene (reference sequence). CDR3 residues: CASSTLLSYNEQFF. CDR3 coding DNA: TGTGCTAGTAGTACTCTGCTCTCCTACAATGAGCAGTTCTTC.

In this sample, this clonotype turned up a few times. The gene calls are TRBV5-1 and TRBJ2-5, with TRBD1 identical over 7 bases. CDR3 length equals 15 residues. Germline lookup yields CDR1 SGHRS and CDR2 YFSETQ. V trimming: 4 bases; J trimming: 4 bases; junction bases outside the gene matches: 10. CDR3 residues: CASSARDSARETQYF. The CDR3 DNA reads as TGCGCCAGCAGCGCTAGGGACAGCGCCCGAGAGACCCAGTACTTC.

This rearrangement joins TRBV29-1 to TRBJ2-1, with 9 positions matching TRBD1. Germline V gene sequence: CDR1 SQVTM, CDR2 ANQGSEA. This CDR3 is built from 12 residues. Trimming cost V 7 bases and J 6 bases; bases outside gene matches: 4. The CDR3 spells CSGSGQGNEQFF. CDR3 bases: TGCAGCGGCTCGGGACAGGGCAATGAGCAGTTCTTC.

CDR3: CSQNTHEAYRTYYGYTF. The CDR3 DNA reads TGCAGCCAGAACACCCACGAGGCCTACAGGACTTACTATGGCTACACCTTC. This chain joins TRBV20-1 and TRBJ1-2, with a tentative D call TRBD1 (5 bases). The CDR3 is 17 residues long. The germline gives CDR1 DFQATT, CDR2 SNEGSKA (reference sequence).

This chain links TRBV20-1 with TRBJ1-5; 7 positions agree with TRBD1. The CDR3 covers 17 residues. The J segment lost 6 bases and the V segment lost 4 bases, leaving 18 bases of the junction unmatched. CDR1 and CDR2 (germline): DFQATT, SNEGSKA (reference sequence). The CDR3 sequence: CSAKPLGFTGVSQPQHF. The DNA of the CDR3 is TGCAGTGCTAAGCCCCTCGGATTCACAGGGGTAAGTCAGCCCCAGCATTTT.

This clonotype has only a few counts. This chain connects TRBV20-1 to TRBJ2-5; 7 nucleotides align to TRBD1. This CDR3 contains 11 residues. J gave up 3 bases and V 7 bases, and 2 bases lay outside the gene matches. Looked up from germline, CDR1 is DFQATT and CDR2 is SNEGSKA (reference sequence). The DNA of the CDR3 is TGCAGTGGGCAGGGGGAAGAGACCCAGTACTTC. Protein: CSGQGEETQYF.

V and J are TRBV28 and TRBJ2-3; D might be TRBD1 or TRBD2, each matching 5 bases. The CDR3 extends over 17 amino acids. Germline lookup yields CDR1 MDHEN and CDR2 SYDVKM. Trimming stripped 8 bases from V and 1 base from J, with 22 bases between. CDR3 region: CASGPPRRGYGTDTQYF. For the CDR3, the DNA is TGTGCCAGCGGCCCACCCCGACGGGGCTATGGCACAGATACGCAGTATTTT.

V gene TRBV5-1 combines with J gene TRBJ1-1, with D perhaps TRBD1 (6 bases). CDR3 length: 15 amino acids. Trimming shortened V by 1 base and J by 2 bases, and 12 bases separated the two germline ends. Germline assignment: CDR1 SGHRS and CDR2 YFSETQ. The CDR3 nucleotides read TGCGCCAGCAGCTTGACCGGGACACACAACACTGAAGCTTTCTTT. Encoded protein: CASSLTGTHNTEAFF.

This clonotype was observed a handful of times. CDR3 amino acids: CSADQGYEQYF. The CDR3 nucleotides are TGCAGTGCCGATCAGGGGTACGAGCAGTACTTC. The J gene is TRBJ2-7, the V gene TRBV20-1; D is possibly TRBD1 (6 bases). Between the trimmed V and J ends, which lost 6 bases and 4 bases, there was a span of 10 bases. Looked up from germline, CDR1 is DFQATT and CDR2 is SNEGSKA (reference sequence). This CDR3 comprises 11 residues.

The chain recombines TRBV15 with TRBJ1-5; D perhaps matches TRBD1 (6 bases). Germline CDR1 LNHNV, CDR2 YYDKDF (reference sequence). V was trimmed by 6 bases and J by 6 bases, leaving 18 bases between them. CDR3 length: 15 amino acids. CDR3 loop: CATRLQGAGGQPQHF. The CDR3 bases are TGTGCCACCAGATTACAGGGTGCAGGTGGTCAGCCCCAGCATTTT.